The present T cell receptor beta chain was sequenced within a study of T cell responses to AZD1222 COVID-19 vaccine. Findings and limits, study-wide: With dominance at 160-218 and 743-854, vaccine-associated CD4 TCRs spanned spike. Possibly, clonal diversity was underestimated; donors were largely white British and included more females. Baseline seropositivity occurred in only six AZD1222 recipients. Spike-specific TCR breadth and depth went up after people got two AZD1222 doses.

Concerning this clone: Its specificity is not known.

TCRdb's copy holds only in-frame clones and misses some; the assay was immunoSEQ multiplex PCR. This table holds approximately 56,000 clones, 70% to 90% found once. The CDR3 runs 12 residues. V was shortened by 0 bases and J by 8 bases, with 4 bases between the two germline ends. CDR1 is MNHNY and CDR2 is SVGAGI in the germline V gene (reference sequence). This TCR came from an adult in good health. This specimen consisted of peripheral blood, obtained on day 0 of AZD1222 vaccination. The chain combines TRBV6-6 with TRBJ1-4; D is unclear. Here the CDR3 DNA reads TGTGCCAGCAGTTACTCATCCGAAAAACTGTTTTTT. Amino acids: CASSYSSEKLFF.